The 3 T cell receptor beta chains in this list originate from one sample, sequenced in a study of blood T cell repertoires in COVID-19. Clones were read by immunoSEQ multiplex PCR, and TCRdb kept only the in-frame ones, dropping some. The data show approximately 190,000 clones, with 82% seen just once and about 8% held by the top ten. Sequencing input: peripheral blood. These receptors all stem from a woman aged 60-75 years with COVID-19, enrolled during active disease.

The chain is built from TRBV2 and TRBJ2-3, with TRBD2 matching 7 bases. CDR3 length equals 15 residues. After removal of 6 bases from V and 2 bases from J, the junction contained 8 bases not matched to a gene. The V gene's germline CDR1 is SNHLY and CDR2 FYNNEI. CDR3 nucleotide sequence: TGTGCCAGCAGGCGACTAGCCAGACCCACAGATACGCAGTATTTT. Protein: CASRRLARPTDTQYF.

V usage is TRBV15 and J usage is TRBJ1-4; the match to TRBD1 covers 8 bases. Germline values: CDR1 LNHNV, CDR2 YYDKDF (reference sequence). V shed 7 bases, J shed 7 bases, and the junction held 5 bases outside the gene matches. The CDR3 is 13 amino acids. The CDR3 DNA sequence: TGTGCCACCAAGGACAGGGTGGGTGAAAAACTGTTTTTT. Its translation is CATKDRVGEKLFF.

CDR3 coding DNA: TGTGCCAGCAGCAAGATCCGGGAAACTAGCGGATTCTACAATGAGCAGTTCTTC. Translation: CASSKIRETSGFYNEQFF. The rearrangement links TRBV3-1 (or the pseudogene TRBV3-2) to TRBJ2-1, with TRBD2 matching 8 bases. V shed 5 bases, J shed 3 bases, and the junction held 15 bases outside the gene matches. The V gene's germline CDR1 is LGHDT and CDR2 YNNKEL (reference sequence). This CDR3 is built from 18 residues.